This T cell receptor beta chain was observed in a study of blood T cells in healthy people across ages. Combining a sample-barcoded 5' primer with a J-beta primer mix, a second PCR ran for about 7 to 11 cycles. A single record per CDR3 protein comes from TCRdb applying MiXCR to the 5' RACE reads. The sample records more than 650,000 distinct CDR3 sequences, about 20% being singletons. This clonotype was observed a few times. V shed 3 bases and J 4 bases; nucleotides not matched to a gene: 14. CDR1 is MNHEY, CDR2 SMNVEV, per germline (reference sequence). The CDR3 contains 18 residues. The receptor was derived from a man between 65 and 85 years old in good health. This sequence joins TRBV27 and TRBJ1-2; 10 bases agree with TRBD1. Sequenced: blood. CDR3 sequence reads: CASSFFPSLTGGVYGYTF. The CDR3 region has the DNA TGTGCCAGCAGTTTCTTCCCCTCCTTGACAGGGGGCGTCTATGGCTACACCTTC.